This T cell receptor (beta chain) was sequenced during a study of T cells in Graves' hyperthyroidism and ophthalmopathy. General study results and limits: Blood held most thyroid clonotypes expanded above 0.001 frequency.

Every diagnosis used clinical symptoms, serum thyroxine and TRAb, thyroid ultrasound and orbital computed tomography. This clonotype was observed a handful of times. Its target is unknown. RNA transcripts yielded amplified TCR beta CDR3 regions. During a first-round RT-PCR of the TCR CDR3, the HTBI primer set was used. TCRdb reprocessed the multiplex PCR reads with MiXCR, giving one entry per CDR3 protein. In the table there are more than 350,000 distinct CDR3 sequences, roughly 15% of which are singletons. V trimming: 9 bases; J trimming: 0 bases; junction bases outside the gene matches: 6. This CDR3 spans 15 amino acids. Germline loops: CDR1 SEHNR, CDR2 FQNEAQ (reference sequence).

The rearrangement links TRBV7-9 to TRBJ1-3; 9 bases are a match to TRBD1. What was sequenced was blood. This sequence was found in a woman between 25 and 40 years old with Graves' hyperthyroidism that later progressed to Graves' ophthalmopathy. The CDR3 DNA follows: TGTGCCAGTAAGGGGACAGGGCTCTCTGGAAACACCATATATTTT. It is translated as CASKGTGLSGNTIYF.